Sequencing of this T cell receptor beta chain was carried out in a study of shared T cell receptors in the human thymus. TCRdb's copy holds only in-frame clones and misses some; the assay was immunoSEQ multiplex PCR. The sample lists fewer than 700,000 clones; around nine tenths were seen once. The junction had 6 bases not matched to a gene; V was cut back by 6 bases and J by 2 bases. This CDR3 region has 14 residues. From germline, CDR1 is LNHDA and CDR2 SQIVND (reference sequence). These sequences were also reported in another study, on human thymus T cells. Per that study: The people who donated were healthy Finnish babies having corrective surgery for congenital heart defects. Corrective cardiac surgery supplied the resected thymus tissue. V and J genes seemed to be used with bias in thymic and blood repertoires. Related research described strongly overlapping thymic repertoires in unrelated people.

Input material: thymocytes. The receptor was isolated from a boy under two years old with a congenital heart defect. The V call is TRBV19, the J call TRBJ1-2; 7 bases fit TRBD1. The CDR3 DNA reads as TGTGCCAGTAGCACCCACAGGGGCAACTATGGCTACACCTTC. Its translation: CASSTHRGNYGYTF. The full variable domain, completed using reference TRBV19 and TRBJ1-2, is DGGITQSPKYLFRKEGQNVTLSCEQNLNHDAMYWYRQDPGQGLRLIYYSQIVNDFQKGDIAEGYSVSREKKESFPLTVTSAQKNPTAFYLCASSTHRGNYGYTFGSGTRLTVV.